Sequencing of this T cell receptor beta chain was carried out in a study of blood T cell repertoires in COVID-19. V trimming: 4 bases; J trimming: 4 bases; junction bases outside the gene matches: 11. The CDR3 consists of 17 residues. Germline loops: CDR1 SGHRS, CDR2 YFSETQ. The method was immunoSEQ multiplex PCR; TCRdb's version includes in-frame clones alone and lacks a portion of them. The repertoire has 30,000 or so clones, roughly 80% of them found once; the top ten carry about 10%. This receptor was obtained from an older man with active COVID-19. The chain couples TRBV5-1 to TRBJ2-1; 10 bases match TRBD2. Specimen: peripheral blood. The CDR3 bases are TGCGCCAGCAGCCGTAACCCCGGGACTAGCGTTTACAATGAGCAGTTCTTC. It specifies CASSRNPGTSVYNEQFF.